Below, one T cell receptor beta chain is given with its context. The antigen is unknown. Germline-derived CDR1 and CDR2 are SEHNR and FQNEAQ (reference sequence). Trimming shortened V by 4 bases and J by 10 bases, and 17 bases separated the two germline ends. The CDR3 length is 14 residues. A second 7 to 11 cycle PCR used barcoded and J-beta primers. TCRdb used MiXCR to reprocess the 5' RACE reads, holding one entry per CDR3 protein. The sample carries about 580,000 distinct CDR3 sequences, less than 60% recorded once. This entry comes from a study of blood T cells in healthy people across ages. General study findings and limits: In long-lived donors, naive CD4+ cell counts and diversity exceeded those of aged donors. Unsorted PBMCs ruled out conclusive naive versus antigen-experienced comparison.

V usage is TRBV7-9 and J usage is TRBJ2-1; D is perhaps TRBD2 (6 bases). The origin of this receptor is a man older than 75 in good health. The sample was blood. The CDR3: CASSSGGPGGEQFF. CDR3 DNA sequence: TGTGCCAGCAGCTCCGGAGGCCCTGGGGGGGAGCAGTTCTTC.